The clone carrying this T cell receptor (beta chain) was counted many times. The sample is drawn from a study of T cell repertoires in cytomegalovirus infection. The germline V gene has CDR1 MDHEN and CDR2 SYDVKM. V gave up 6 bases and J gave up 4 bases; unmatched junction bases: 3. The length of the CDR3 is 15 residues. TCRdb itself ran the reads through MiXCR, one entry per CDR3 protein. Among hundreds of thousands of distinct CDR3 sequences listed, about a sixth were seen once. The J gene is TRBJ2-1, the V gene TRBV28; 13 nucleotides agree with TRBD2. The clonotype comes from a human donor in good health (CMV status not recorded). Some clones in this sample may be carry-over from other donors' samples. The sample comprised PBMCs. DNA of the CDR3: TGTGCCAGCAGGGAACTAGCGGGGGGGTACAATGAGCAGTTCTTC. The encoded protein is CASRELAGGYNEQFF.